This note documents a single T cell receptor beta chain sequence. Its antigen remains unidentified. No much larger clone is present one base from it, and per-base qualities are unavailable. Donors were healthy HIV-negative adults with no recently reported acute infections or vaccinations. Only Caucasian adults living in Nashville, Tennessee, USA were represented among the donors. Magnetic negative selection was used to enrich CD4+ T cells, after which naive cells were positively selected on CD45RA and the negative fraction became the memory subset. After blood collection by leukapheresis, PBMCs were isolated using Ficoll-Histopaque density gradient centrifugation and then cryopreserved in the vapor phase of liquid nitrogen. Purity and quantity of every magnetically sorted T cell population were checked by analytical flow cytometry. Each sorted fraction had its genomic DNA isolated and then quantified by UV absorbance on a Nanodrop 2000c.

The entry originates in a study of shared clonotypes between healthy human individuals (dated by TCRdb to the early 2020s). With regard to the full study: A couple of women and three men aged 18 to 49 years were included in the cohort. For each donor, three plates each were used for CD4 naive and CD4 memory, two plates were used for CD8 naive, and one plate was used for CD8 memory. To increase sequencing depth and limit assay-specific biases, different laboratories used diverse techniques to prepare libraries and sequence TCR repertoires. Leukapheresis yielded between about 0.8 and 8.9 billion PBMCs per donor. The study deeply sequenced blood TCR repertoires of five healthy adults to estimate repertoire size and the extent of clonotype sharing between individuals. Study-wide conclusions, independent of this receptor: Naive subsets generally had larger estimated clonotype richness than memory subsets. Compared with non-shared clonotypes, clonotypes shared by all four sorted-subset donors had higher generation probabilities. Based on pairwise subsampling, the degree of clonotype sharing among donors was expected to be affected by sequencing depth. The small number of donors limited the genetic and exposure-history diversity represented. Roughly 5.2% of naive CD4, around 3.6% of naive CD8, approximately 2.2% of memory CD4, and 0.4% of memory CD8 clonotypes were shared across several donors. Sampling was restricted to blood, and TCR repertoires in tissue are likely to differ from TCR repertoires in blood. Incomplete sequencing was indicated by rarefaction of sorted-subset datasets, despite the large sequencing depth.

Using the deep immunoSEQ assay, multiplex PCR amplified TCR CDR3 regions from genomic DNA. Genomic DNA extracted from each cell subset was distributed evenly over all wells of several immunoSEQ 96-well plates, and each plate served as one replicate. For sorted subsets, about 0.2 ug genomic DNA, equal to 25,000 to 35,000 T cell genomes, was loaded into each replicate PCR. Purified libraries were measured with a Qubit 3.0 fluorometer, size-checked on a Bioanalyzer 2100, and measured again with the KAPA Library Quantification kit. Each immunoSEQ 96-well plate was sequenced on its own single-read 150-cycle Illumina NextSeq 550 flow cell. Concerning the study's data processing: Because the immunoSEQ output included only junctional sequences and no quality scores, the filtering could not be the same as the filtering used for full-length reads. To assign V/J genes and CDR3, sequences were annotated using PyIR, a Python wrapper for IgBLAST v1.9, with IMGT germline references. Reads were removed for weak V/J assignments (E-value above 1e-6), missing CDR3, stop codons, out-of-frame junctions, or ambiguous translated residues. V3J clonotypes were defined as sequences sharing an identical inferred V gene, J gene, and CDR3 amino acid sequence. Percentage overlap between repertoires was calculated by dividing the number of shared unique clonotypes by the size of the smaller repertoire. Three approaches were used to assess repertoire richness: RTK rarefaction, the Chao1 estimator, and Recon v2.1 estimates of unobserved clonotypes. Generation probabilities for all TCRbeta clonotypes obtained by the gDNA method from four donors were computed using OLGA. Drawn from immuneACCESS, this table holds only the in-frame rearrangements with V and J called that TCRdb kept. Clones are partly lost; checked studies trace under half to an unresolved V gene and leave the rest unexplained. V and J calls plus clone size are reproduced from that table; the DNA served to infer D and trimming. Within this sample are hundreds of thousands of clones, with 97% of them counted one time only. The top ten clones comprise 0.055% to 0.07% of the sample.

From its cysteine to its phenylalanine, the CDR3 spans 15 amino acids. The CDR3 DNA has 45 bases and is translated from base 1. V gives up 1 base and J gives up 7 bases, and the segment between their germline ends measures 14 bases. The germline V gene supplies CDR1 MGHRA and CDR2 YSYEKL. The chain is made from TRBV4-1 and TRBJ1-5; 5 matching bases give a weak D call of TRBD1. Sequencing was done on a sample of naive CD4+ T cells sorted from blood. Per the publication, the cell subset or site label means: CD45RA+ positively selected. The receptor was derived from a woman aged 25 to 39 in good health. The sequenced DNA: TGCGCCAGCAGCCAAGGACCCCGGGCAGGGCAGCCCCAGCATTTT. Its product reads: CASSQGPRAGQPQHF.